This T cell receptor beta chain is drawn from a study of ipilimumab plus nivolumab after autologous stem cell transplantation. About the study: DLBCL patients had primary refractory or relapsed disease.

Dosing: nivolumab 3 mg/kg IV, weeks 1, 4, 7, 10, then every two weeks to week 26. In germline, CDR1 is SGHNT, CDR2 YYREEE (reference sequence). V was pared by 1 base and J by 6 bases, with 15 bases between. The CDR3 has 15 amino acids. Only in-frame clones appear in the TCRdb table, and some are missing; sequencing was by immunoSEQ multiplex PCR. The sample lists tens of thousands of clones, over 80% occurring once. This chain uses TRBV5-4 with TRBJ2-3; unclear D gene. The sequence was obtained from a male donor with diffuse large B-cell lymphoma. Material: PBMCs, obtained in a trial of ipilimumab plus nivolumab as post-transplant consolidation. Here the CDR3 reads CASSLRSNRLDTQYF. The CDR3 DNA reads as TGTGCCAGCAGCTTGAGGTCAAATCGGCTGGATACGCAGTATTTT. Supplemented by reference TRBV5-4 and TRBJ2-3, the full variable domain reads ETGVTQSPTHLIKTRGQQVTLRCSSQSGHNTVSWYQQALGQGPQFIFQYYREEENGRGNFPPRFSGLQFPNYSSELNVNALELDDSALYLCASSLRSNRLDTQYFGPGTRLTVL.